The T cell receptor beta chain under discussion was sequenced for a study of cytomegalovirus exposure and HLA in healthy donors. In the case of this clone: Its cognate antigen is unknown.

The PCR had 60 Vbeta and 13 Jbeta primers. TCRdb's copy holds only in-frame clones and misses some; the assay was immunoSEQ multiplex PCR. The data show some 93,000 clones, around four fifths seen once. With 6 bases removed from V and 0 bases from J, the gap between germline ends came to 20 bases. The CDR3 has 18 amino acids. CDR1 and CDR2 (germline): SNHLY, FYNNEI. Study outcomes and limitations: Across donors, most TCRs were seen rarely, yet some public ones were widespread.

The V gene is TRBV2, the J gene TRBJ1-4; D might be TRBD1 (6 bases). Source material: PBMCs. The TCR sequence derives from a woman between 35 and 50 years old in good health and CMV-seronegative. CDR3 amino acids: CASSRSSTGLATNEKLFF. The CDR3 DNA reads TGTGCCAGCAGCCGATCCTCTACAGGGTTGGCAACTAATGAAAAACTGTTTTTT. The whole variable domain, remainder taken from reference TRBV2 and TRBJ1-4, is EPEVTQTPSHQVTQMGQEVILRCVPISNHLYFYWYRQILGQKVEFLVSFYNNEISEKSEIFDDQFSVERPDGSNFTLKIRSTKLEDSAMYFCASSRSSTGLATNEKLFFGSGTQLSVL.